Sequencing of this T cell receptor (beta chain) was carried out in a study of blood T cell repertoires in COVID-19. The junction had 2 bases not matched to a gene; V was cut back by 0 bases and J by 4 bases. CDR1 and CDR2 from the germline V gene are SGHNT and YYREEE (reference sequence). The CDR3 has 15 amino acids. Some clones are missing from TCRdb's copy, which holds only in-frame ones; the method was immunoSEQ multiplex PCR. In the table there are around 250,000 clones, about 83% of which are singletons. Sequencing was carried out using PBMCs or T cells enriched from blood (not recorded which). The gene calls are TRBV5-4 and TRBJ2-1; 9 nucleotides match TRBD2. This TCR came from a woman between 45 and 60 years old who had recovered from COVID-19. The CDR3 DNA reads as TGTGCCAGCAGCTTGGGAGCGGGGGGTTACAATGAGCAGTTCTTC. Translation gives CASSLGAGGYNEQFF.